What follows are 4 T cell receptor beta chains derived from one specimen sequenced in a study of T-cell reconstitution after alpha-beta-depleted transplantation in children. The TCRbeta library incorporated unique molecular identifiers. TCRdb reprocessed the PCR reads via MiXCR and lists one record per CDR3 protein. The sample consists of over 200,000 distinct CDR3 sequences, under 8.5% of them appearing once. The sample was PBMCs, mostly from graft donor cells, taken 360 days after TCRalphabeta/CD19-depleted stem cell transplant. These receptors all come from a male patient aged 2 to 10 who had a stem cell transplant for acute myeloid leukemia, so the T cells may come from the graft donor.

This chain connects TRBV5-1 to TRBJ1-1; D perhaps matches TRBD1 (5 bases). V lost 8 bases and J 1 base, leaving 15 bases between the germline ends. The CDR3 loop spans 14 amino acids. Germline V gene lookup returns CDR1 SGHRS and CDR2 YFSETQ. As DNA, the CDR3 is TGCGCCAGTTGTCGGGACCGATGGAACACTGAAGCTTTCTTT. Translation gives CASCRDRWNTEAFF.

This clonotype has only a few counts. This chain joins TRBV29-1 and TRBJ2-1, with D uncertain. Germline-derived CDR1 and CDR2 are SQVTM and ANQGSEA. The CDR3 sequence is 13 residues long. The V and J ends lost 4 bases and 6 bases respectively, with 13 bases between them. The CDR3, as DNA: TGCAGCGTTGGGGGTGGACCTTTCAATGAGCAGTTCTTC. Translating gives CSVGGGPFNEQFF.

This clonotype appeared many times. The gene calls are TRBV20-1 and TRBJ2-3; D not certain. The germline V and J ends were trimmed by 4 bases and 4 bases, with 12 bases remaining between them. From germline, CDR1 is DFQATT and CDR2 SNEGSKA (reference sequence). The CDR3 loop spans 13 amino acids. This CDR3 is CSAILGSADTQYF. The DNA for the CDR3 is TGCAGTGCTATTCTGGGGTCCGCAGATACGCAGTATTTT.

The V gene is TRBV29-1, the J gene TRBJ2-1, with 7 bases matching TRBD2. The ends lost 7 bases at V and 7 bases at J; junction bases unmatched: 10. This CDR3 comprises 13 residues. The germline V gene encodes CDR1 SQVTM and CDR2 ANQGSEA. The CDR3 loop reads CSARLALGNEQFF. The CDR3 DNA reads as TGCAGCGCCAGACTAGCCCTGGGTAATGAGCAGTTCTTC.